This T cell receptor beta chain comes out of a study of early T cells in non-severe SARS-CoV-2 infection. The CDR3 length is 15 residues. J gave up 2 bases and V 6 bases, and 6 bases lay outside the gene matches. The germline gives CDR1 DFQATT, CDR2 SNEGSKA (reference sequence). TCRdb independently ran MiXCR on the 5' RACE reads; one entry per CDR3 protein. Of more than 45,000 distinct CDR3 sequences listed, about 7.7% are singletons. This chain connects TRBV20-1 to TRBJ2-7; 14 positions agree with TRBD2. The specimen sequenced was whole blood. This TCR was recovered from an adult who was a healthcare worker with PCR-confirmed SARS-CoV-2 infection or an uninfected control (not recorded which). DNA for the CDR3: TGCAGTGCAGGACTAGCGGGAGGCACCGCCTACGAGCAGTACTTC. It specifies CSAGLAGGTAYEQYF.